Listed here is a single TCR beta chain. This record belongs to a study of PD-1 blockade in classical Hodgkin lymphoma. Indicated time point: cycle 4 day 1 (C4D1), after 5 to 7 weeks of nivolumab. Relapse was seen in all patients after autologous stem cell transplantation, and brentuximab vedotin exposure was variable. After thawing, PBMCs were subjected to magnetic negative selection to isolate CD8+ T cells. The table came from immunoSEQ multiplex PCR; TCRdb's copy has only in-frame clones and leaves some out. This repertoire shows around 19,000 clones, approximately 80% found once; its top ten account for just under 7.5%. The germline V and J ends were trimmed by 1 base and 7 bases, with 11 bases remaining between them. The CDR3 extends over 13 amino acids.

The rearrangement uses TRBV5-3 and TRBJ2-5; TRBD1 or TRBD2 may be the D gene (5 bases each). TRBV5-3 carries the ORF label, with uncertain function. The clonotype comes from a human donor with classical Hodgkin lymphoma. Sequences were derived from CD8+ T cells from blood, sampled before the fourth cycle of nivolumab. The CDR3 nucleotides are TGTGCCAGAAGCTTGACCCGGGGCGGGACCCAGTACTTC. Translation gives CARSLTRGGTQYF.